Given below is one T cell receptor (beta chain) in context. Its antigen is unknown. This specimen comes from a study of identical twins. Study-wide findings and caveats: Modelling approaches yielded underestimates of out-of-frame TCR alpha sharing between monozygotic twins. Cross-sectional statistics, not tracking of the same donors, supported the conclusions.

Germline V gene lookup returns CDR1 LGHDT and CDR2 YNNKEL (reference sequence). There are 15 residues in the CDR3. Trimming removed 10 bases at V and 2 bases at J, with 19 bases between. One entry per CDR3 protein, called by TCRdb with MiXCR from the 5' RACE reads. This table holds more than 400,000 distinct CDR3 sequences, around 15% found once. These data were also reused for a study on yellow fever vaccine responses in identical twins.

Sequencing input: CD4+ T cells sorted from blood. This rearrangement joins TRBV3-1 to TRBJ2-3; no definite D call. This TCR derives from a woman younger than 30 in good health. The CDR3 coding sequence is TGTGCCACCTGCCAACCACCTGGTAACACAGATACGCAGTATTTT. Translated, it gives CATCQPPGNTDTQYF.